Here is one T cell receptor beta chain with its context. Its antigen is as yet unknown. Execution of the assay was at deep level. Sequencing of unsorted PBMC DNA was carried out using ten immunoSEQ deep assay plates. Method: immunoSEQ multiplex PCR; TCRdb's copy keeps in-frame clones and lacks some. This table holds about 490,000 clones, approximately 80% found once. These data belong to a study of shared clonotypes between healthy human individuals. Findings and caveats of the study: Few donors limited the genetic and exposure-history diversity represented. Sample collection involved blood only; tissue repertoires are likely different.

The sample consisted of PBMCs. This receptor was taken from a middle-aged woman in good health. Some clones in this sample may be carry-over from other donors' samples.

CDR3 nucleotides: TGTGCCAGCAGCTTGTTGTCCCAAGTACGATACGAGCAGTACTTC. Translated: CASSLLSQVRYEQYF. The J gene is TRBJ2-7, the V gene TRBV5-6; no clear D. Between the trimmed V and J ends, which lost 1 base and 4 bases, there was a span of 15 bases. The CDR3 is 15 residues long. The germline V gene has CDR1 SGHDT and CDR2 YYEEEE.